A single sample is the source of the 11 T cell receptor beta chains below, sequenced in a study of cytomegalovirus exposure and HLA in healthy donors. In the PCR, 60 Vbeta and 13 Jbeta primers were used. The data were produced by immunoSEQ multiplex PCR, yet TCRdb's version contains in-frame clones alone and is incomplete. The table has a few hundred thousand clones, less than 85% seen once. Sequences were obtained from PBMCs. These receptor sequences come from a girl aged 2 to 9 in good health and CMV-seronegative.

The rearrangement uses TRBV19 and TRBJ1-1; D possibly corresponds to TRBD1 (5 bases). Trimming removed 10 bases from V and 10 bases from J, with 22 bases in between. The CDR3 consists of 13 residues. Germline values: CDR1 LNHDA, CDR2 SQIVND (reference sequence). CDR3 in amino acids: CATIQAAGIGAFF. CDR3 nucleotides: TGTGCCACCATACAGGCGGCTGGTATTGGAGCTTTCTTT.

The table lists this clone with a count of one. The CDR3 sequence: CASRIDGETQYF. CDR3 nucleotide sequence: TGTGCCAGCAGAATCGACGGGGAGACCCAGTACTTC. The gene calls are TRBV2 and TRBJ2-5; D is undetermined. This CDR3 has 12 amino acids. CDR1 is SNHLY, CDR2 FYNNEI, per germline. The V end was cut by 6 bases, the J end by 5 bases, with 10 bases between.

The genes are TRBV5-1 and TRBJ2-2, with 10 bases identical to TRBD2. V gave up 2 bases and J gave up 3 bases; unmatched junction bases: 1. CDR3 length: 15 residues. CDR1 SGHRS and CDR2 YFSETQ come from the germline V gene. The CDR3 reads CASSFGLADTGELFF. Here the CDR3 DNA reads TGCGCCAGCAGCTTCGGACTAGCGGACACCGGGGAGCTGTTTTTT. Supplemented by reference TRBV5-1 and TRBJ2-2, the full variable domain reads KAGVTQTPRYLIKTRGQQVTLSCSPISGHRSVSWYQQTPGQGLQFLFEYFSETQRNKGNFPGRFSGRQFSNSRSEMNVSTLELGDSALYLCASSFGLADTGELFFGEGSRLTVL.

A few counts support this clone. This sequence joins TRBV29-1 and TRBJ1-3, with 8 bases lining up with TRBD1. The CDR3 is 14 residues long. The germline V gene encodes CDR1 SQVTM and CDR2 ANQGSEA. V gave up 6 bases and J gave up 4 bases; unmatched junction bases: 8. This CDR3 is CSVLDRGYGNTIYF. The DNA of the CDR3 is TGCAGCGTCTTAGACAGGGGATACGGAAACACCATATATTTT.

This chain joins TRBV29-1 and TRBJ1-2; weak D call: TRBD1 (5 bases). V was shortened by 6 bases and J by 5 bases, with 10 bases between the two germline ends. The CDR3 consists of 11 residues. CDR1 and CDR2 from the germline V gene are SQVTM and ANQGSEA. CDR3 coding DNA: TGCAGCGTGCCCAGGGATTATGGCTACACCTTC. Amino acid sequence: CSVPRDYGYTF.

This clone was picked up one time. CDR3 DNA: TGTGCCACCAGCAGAGCAGCGGTCGGAGGATACGAGCAGTACTTC. This translates into CATSRAAVGGYEQYF. The V gene is TRBV15, the J gene TRBJ2-7; the D gene is possibly TRBD2 (5 bases). This CDR3 comprises 15 residues. The V gene's germline CDR1 is LNHNV and CDR2 YYDKDF (reference sequence). V was pared by 1 base and J by 4 bases, with 14 bases between. Using reference TRBV15 and TRBJ2-7 for the parts outside the CDR3, the full variable domain is DAMVIQNPRYQVTQFGKPVTLSCSQTLNHNVMYWYQQKSSQAPKLLFHYYDKDFNNEADTPDNFQSRRPNTSFCFLDIRSPGLGDTAMYLCATSRAAVGGYEQYFGPGTRLTVT.

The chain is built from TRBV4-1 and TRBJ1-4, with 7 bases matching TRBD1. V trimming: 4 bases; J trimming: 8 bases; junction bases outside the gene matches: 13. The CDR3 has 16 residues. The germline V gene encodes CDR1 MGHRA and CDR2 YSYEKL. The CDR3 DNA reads TGCGCCAGCAGCCTGACTTCAGGGGGTGGGAGGGAAAAACTGTTTTTT. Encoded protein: CASSLTSGGGREKLFF.

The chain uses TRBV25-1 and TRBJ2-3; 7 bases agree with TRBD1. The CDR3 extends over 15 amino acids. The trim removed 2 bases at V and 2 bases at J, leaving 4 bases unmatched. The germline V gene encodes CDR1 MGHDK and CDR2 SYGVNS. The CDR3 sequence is CASSERDSPTDTQYF. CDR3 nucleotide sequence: TGTGCCAGCAGTGAACGGGACAGTCCCACAGATACGCAGTATTTT.

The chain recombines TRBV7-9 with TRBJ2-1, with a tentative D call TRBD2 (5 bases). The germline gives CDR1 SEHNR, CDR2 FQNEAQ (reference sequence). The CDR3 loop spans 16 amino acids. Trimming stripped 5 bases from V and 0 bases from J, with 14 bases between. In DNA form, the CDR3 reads TGTGCCAGCAGCCCCCTACCGGGGAGCTCCTACAATGAGCAGTTCTTC. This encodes CASSPLPGSSYNEQFF.

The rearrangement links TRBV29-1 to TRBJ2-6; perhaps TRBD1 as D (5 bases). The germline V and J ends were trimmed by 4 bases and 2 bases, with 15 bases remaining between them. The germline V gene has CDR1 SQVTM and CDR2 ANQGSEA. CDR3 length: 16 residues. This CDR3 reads CSVGVSKGTGANVLTF. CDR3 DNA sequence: TGCAGCGTTGGAGTCTCCAAGGGGACTGGGGCCAACGTCCTGACTTTC.

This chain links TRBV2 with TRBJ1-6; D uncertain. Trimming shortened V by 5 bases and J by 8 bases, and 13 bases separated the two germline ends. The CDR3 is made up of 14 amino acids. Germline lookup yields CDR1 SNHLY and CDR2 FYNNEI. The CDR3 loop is CASSPGGGDSPLHF. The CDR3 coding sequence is TGTGCCAGCAGTCCCGGCGGAGGTGATTCACCCCTCCACTTT.